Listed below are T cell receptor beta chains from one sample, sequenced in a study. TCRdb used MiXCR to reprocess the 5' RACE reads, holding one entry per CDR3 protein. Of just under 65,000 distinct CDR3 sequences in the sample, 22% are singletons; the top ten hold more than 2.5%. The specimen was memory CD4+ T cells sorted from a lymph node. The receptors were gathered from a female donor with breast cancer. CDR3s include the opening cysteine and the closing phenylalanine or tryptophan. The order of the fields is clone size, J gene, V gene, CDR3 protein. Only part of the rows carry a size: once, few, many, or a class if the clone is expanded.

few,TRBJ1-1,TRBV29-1,CSVEAQTGAEAFF
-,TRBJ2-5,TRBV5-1,CASSPAQLRETQYF
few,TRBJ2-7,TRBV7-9,CASSLADYEQYF
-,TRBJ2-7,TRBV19,CASSPEAGGTYEQYF
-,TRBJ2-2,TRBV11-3,CASSAGQRNTGELFF
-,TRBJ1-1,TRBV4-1,CASSQGQGVDTEAFF
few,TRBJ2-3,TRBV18,CASSQGVSADTQYF
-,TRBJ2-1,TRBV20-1,CSASRGGPEQFF
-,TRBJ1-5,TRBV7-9,CASSPVGSNQPQHF
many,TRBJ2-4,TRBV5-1,CASTPTGAKNIQYF
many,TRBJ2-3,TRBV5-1,CASSLDSGSGITDTQYF
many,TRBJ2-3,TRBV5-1,CASSLGDHSAADTQYF
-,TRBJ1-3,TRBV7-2,CASSLVAGSGNTIYF
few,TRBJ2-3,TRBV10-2,CASRGLAGVDTQYF
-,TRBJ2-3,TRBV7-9,CASSLTSGRLTATQYF
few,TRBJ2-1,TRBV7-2,CASSLGPGKGIEQFF
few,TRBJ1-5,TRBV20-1,CSAREENNQPQHF
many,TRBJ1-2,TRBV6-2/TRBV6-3,CASSPNGQRLLTYGYTF
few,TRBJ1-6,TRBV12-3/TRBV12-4,CASSRFGSGNSPLHF
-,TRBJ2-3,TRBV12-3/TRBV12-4,CASYLTGRSTDTQYF